The TCR beta chain described here comes from a study of CD8+CD57+ T cells in acquired aplastic anemia. Study-wide context: When averaged, DNA from sorted CD4+ and CD8+ cells came to around 3.1 ug. Healthy CD8+ samples averaged approximately 11 million reads. The study's findings and limits: Some 31 sequences, all CD8+ CDR3, were shared between patients and controls.

Concerning this clonotype itself: Its specificity is unknown.

Genomic DNA constituted the template upon which TCR beta VDJ and CDR3 profiling was performed. TCRdb re-called the reads with MiXCR, one entry per CDR3 protein. The data show approximately 98,000 distinct CDR3 sequences, 40% to 60% seen once. CDR1 is MGHDK, CDR2 SYGVNS, per germline. V lost 7 bases to trimming and J lost 6 bases; unmatched junction nucleotides: 5. This CDR3 is built from 12 residues. The sample was sorted CD4+, CD8+, or CD8+CD57+ T cells (not recorded which) from PBMCs. The genes are TRBV25-1 and TRBJ1-1; 7 bases line up with TRBD1. The TCR comes from a human donor in good health, serving as a control. The CDR3 region is CASKTGYSEAFF. The CDR3 DNA reads TGTGCCAGCAAGACAGGGTACTCTGAAGCTTTCTTT.